Detailed here is one T cell receptor (beta chain). In the authors' methods: By means of reference gene primer amplification, nucleated cell counts were estimated. Using immunoSEQ multiplex PCR, the repertoire was profiled, and TCRdb retains in-frame clones only, with some absent. The V and J calls and clone size were taken over from that table, and D and trimming were inferred from the DNA. This table holds fewer than 55,000 clones, nearly 90% found once. The source of the sample is a study of blood T cell repertoires in COVID-19. For the study at large: COVID-19 samples, acute and convalescent, were from the United States, Italy and Spain. Sample material is recorded as cDNA or gDNA derived from T cells, B-cell-depleted T cells, or PBMCs.

CDR3 length equals 18 residues. Between the trimmed V and J ends, which lost 2 bases and 0 bases, there was a span of 14 bases. Germline CDR1 reads MGHRA; CDR2 reads YSYEKL. The chain couples TRBV4-1 to TRBJ1-6; no clear D gene. The sequence derives from a man aged 50-60 years with active COVID-19. The specimen sequenced was peripheral blood. CDR3 in DNA: TGCGCCAGCAGCCAACGGACTGCCTCTAGCTCCTATAATTCACCCCTCCACTTT. Translating gives CASSQRTASSSYNSPLHF.